This T cell receptor (beta chain) is drawn from a study of cytomegalovirus exposure and HLA in healthy donors. On the study more broadly: Earlier sequencing of about 179 million T cells yielded 100 million to 140 million unique TCR beta sequences. Across around 400 genotyped donors, about 81% landed in the Caucasian-associated ancestry cluster.

Researchers ran the PCR with 60 Vbeta and 13 Jbeta primers. Sequenced by immunoSEQ multiplex PCR; TCRdb stores in-frame clones only, minus some. The table includes about 190,000 clones, approximately 84% detected once. Broader study findings: An ancestry cluster, one associated with Asian ancestry, reportedly showed fewer N-insertions than the 666-donor mean in a later analysis. It was reported that TCR beta sequences correctly inferred the HLA-A and HLA-B alleles for most subjects.

In regard to this clone: Its matching antigen is unknown.

In germline, CDR1 is SGHTA, CDR2 FQGTGA. The CDR3 is made up of 15 amino acids. The V and J ends lost 2 bases and 2 bases, in that order; junction bases with no gene match: 3. This chain links TRBV7-3 with TRBJ2-1, with TRBD2 matching over 7 bases. Sequenced material: PBMCs. The sequence was collected from a woman between 45 and 60 years old in good health and CMV-seropositive. The CDR3 region is CASSLLGGAYNEQFF. CDR3 DNA: TGTGCCAGCAGCTTACTGGGGGGGGCCTACAATGAGCAGTTCTTC.